The 24 T cell receptor beta chains below all came from one sample that was sequenced in a study of shared clonotypes between healthy human individuals. Selected positively for CCR7 and CD45RO-negative, naive CD8 cells excluded terminally differentiated effector memory CD45RA+ cells. This table comes from immunoSEQ multiplex PCR, and its TCRdb copy is limited to in-frame clones, with some not included. The top ten clones hold more than 0.95% of a sample with about 2 million clones, approximately 94% of them seen once. The sequenced sample consisted of naive CD8+ T cells sorted from blood. Every receptor here comes from a man aged 18 to 30 in good health.

The V and J genes are TRBV7-6 and TRBJ1-4; a weak D match, TRBD1 (5 bases). This CDR3 spans 18 amino acids. V was trimmed by 1 base and J by 0 bases, leaving 15 bases between them. Germline lookup yields CDR1 SGHVS and CDR2 FNYEAQ. CDR3 sequence (DNA): TGTGCCAGCAGCTTAGGGTGGGGACGGTATGCAACTAATGAAAAACTGTTTTTT. Encoded protein: CASSLGWGRYATNEKLFF.

Worth noting for this clone: The same CDR3 can be traced to other DNA sequences in this sample. The CDR3 DNA is TGTGCCAGCAGCCCGGGGACTAGTGGCTCAACAGATACGCAGTATTTT. It translates to CASSPGTSGSTDTQYF. This chain uses TRBV5-6 with TRBJ2-3; TRBD2 aligns across 8 bases. The CDR3 length is 16 residues. CDR1 is SGHDT, CDR2 YYEEEE, per germline. With 4 bases clipped from V and 3 bases from J, the junction kept 10 bases outside the gene matches. The full variable domain, with the rest looked up from reference TRBV5-6 and TRBJ2-3, is DAGVTQSPTHLIKTRGQQVTLRCSPKSGHDTVSWYQQALGQGPQFIFQYYEEEERQRGNFPDRFSGHQFPNYSSELNVNALLLGDSALYLCASSPGTSGSTDTQYFGPGTRLTVL.

The rearrangement links TRBV7-9 to TRBJ2-1, with D perhaps TRBD1 (6 bases). CDR3 size: 16 residues. The germline CDR1 and CDR2 sequences are SEHNR and FQNEAQ (reference sequence). V was cut by 5 bases and J by 13 bases, with 27 bases left in between. The DNA for the CDR3 is TGTGCCAGCAGCGCCAGGACAGCGTACGACACCTACCTCCAGTTCTTC. Protein: CASSARTAYDTYLQFF.

For this clone: In the same sample, other DNA sequences code for this CDR3. V usage is TRBV7-9 and J usage is TRBJ2-3, with 9 bases matching TRBD2. The V gene end was trimmed by 1 base and the J gene end by 3 bases; junction bases not matched to a gene: 2. From germline, CDR1 is SEHNR and CDR2 FQNEAQ (reference sequence). This CDR3 has 15 residues. The CDR3 nucleotides are TGTGCCAGCAGCTTAGTCCTAGCGGGGACAGATACGCAGTATTTT. It is translated as CASSLVLAGTDTQYF.

The genes are TRBV7-9 and TRBJ2-1; 13 bases match TRBD2. CDR1 and CDR2 from the germline V gene are SEHNR and FQNEAQ (reference sequence). The CDR3 extends over 15 amino acids. V lost 4 bases and J lost 10; bases outside the gene matches: 7. The CDR3 protein is CASSYTSGGAEEQFF. The DNA of the CDR3 is TGTGCCAGCAGCTACACTAGCGGGGGGGCAGAGGAGCAGTTCTTC.

The rearrangement uses TRBV2 and TRBJ2-2; no reliable D call. With 7 bases removed from V and 3 bases from J, the gap between germline ends came to 9 bases. Germline-derived CDR1 and CDR2 are SNHLY and FYNNEI. The CDR3 spans 13 residues. The CDR3 protein is CASIPGDTGELFF. CDR3 DNA sequence: TGTGCCAGCATACCAGGAGACACCGGGGAGCTGTTTTTT.

Turning to this clone: This CDR3 is also generated by other DNA sequences in the sample. This rearrangement joins TRBV15 to TRBJ1-1; TRBD1 might be the D (5 bases). Germline V CDR1 and CDR2: LNHNV, YYDKDF (reference sequence). There are 15 residues in the CDR3. The V and J ends lost 0 bases and 1 base respectively, with 9 bases between them. CDR3 amino acids: CATSRDRGTNTEAFF. DNA for the CDR3: TGTGCCACCAGCAGAGATAGAGGGACGAACACTGAAGCTTTCTTT.

In regard to this clone: This specimen includes other DNA sequences encoding the same CDR3. The chain carries TRBV19 and TRBJ2-7; D is ambiguous. CDR1 is LNHDA and CDR2 is SQIVND in the germline V gene (reference sequence). With 6 bases removed from V and 2 bases from J, the gap between germline ends came to 8 bases. The CDR3 is 12 amino acids. The CDR3 DNA is TGTGCCAGTAGGGGCGTAACCTACGAGCAGTACTTC. Amino acids: CASRGVTYEQYF. Full variable domain (rest looked up from reference TRBV19 and TRBJ2-7): DGGITQSPKYLFRKEGQNVTLSCEQNLNHDAMYWYRQDPGQGLRLIYYSQIVNDFQKGDIAEGYSVSREKKESFPLTVTSAQKNPTAFYLCASRGVTYEQYFGPGTRLTVT.

The CDR3 loop is CAWRPYVTGELFF. The CDR3 bases are TGTGCCTGGAGACCCTACGTCACCGGGGAGCTGTTTTTT. The rearrangement links TRBV30 to TRBJ2-2; no firm D call. This CDR3 is 13 amino acids long. Germline V gene lookup returns CDR1 GTSNPN and CDR2 SVGIG (reference sequence). The V and J ends lost 3 bases and 4 bases respectively, with 9 bases between them.

V usage is TRBV7-6 and J usage is TRBJ2-2, with no clear D. Trimming pared 5 bases from V and 7 bases from J, leaving 17 bases between. This CDR3 has 15 amino acids. CDR1 is SGHVS and CDR2 is FNYEAQ in the germline V gene. CDR3: CASSPETSASGELFF. The CDR3 region has the DNA TGTGCCAGCAGCCCTGAAACCAGCGCCAGCGGGGAGCTGTTTTTT.

The chain has TRBV27 and TRBJ2-1, with a weak D call TRBD2 (5 bases). Germline assignment: CDR1 MNHEY and CDR2 SMNVEV (reference sequence). V lost 3 bases, J lost 9 bases, and 12 bases lay in between. This CDR3 region has 13 residues. In DNA, the CDR3 is TGTGCCAGCAGTTTGGCGGGCAGTGGTGAGCAGTTCTTC. It is translated as CASSLAGSGEQFF.

This chain connects TRBV27 to TRBJ2-2; 8 positions agree with TRBD2. This CDR3 has 16 residues. The V and J ends lost 5 bases and 3 bases, in that order; junction bases with no gene match: 8. CDR1 is MNHEY, CDR2 SMNVEV, per germline (reference sequence). The CDR3 DNA reads as TGTGCCAGCAGTCCTTCAGCGGGGGAGTACACCGGGGAGCTGTTTTTT. Translation gives CASSPSAGEYTGELFF.

This clone was recorded once. The chain links TRBV30 to TRBJ2-5; D perhaps matches TRBD2 (5 bases). V dropped 6 bases and J dropped 1 base, with 12 bases sitting between them. The CDR3 extends over 13 amino acids. From germline, CDR1 is GTSNPN and CDR2 SVGIG (reference sequence). The CDR3 nucleotides read TGTGCCTGTAGCACCGGGATCCAAGAGACCCAGTACTTC. Its protein is CACSTGIQETQYF.

The chain uses TRBV27 and TRBJ2-3; weak D call: TRBD2 (5 bases). The CDR3 runs to 16 residues. The ends were cut back, 6 bases at V and 1 base at J, with 17 bases in the middle. CDR1 and CDR2 (germline): MNHEY, SMNVEV (reference sequence). CDR3 protein: CASSRVLVAGTDTQYF. The CDR3 nucleotides are TGTGCCAGCAGCAGAGTACTAGTTGCGGGCACAGATACGCAGTATTTT.

The chain uses TRBV7-6 and TRBJ2-7; D is uncertain. CDR3 length: 11 amino acids. Trimming removed 4 bases from V and 6 bases from J, with 7 bases in between. The germline V gene has CDR1 SGHVS and CDR2 FNYEAQ. The CDR3 region has the DNA TGTGCCAGCAGCTCACCTGGCGAGCAGTACTTC. It translates to CASSSPGEQYF.

A word on this clone: Other nucleotide sequences in the sample specify the same CDR3. V gene TRBV2 combines with J gene TRBJ2-2; D is ambiguous. V was clipped by 3 bases and J by 2 bases, with 7 bases between them. The CDR3 totals 14 residues. Germline V gives CDR1 SNHLY, CDR2 FYNNEI. In DNA form, the CDR3 reads TGTGCCAGCAGTGAGGGAAGCAACACCGGGGAGCTGTTTTTT. This codes for CASSEGSNTGELFF. The full variable domain, its missing parts supplied by reference TRBV2 and TRBJ2-2, is EPEVTQTPSHQVTQMGQEVILRCVPISNHLYFYWYRQILGQKVEFLVSFYNNEISEKSEIFDDQFSVERPDGSNFTLKIRSTKLEDSAMYFCASSEGSNTGELFFGEGSRLTVL.

The CDR3 DNA reads TGTGCCAGCAGTGAAGTAGGGACGGCTCAGCCCCAGCATTTT. Encoded protein: CASSEVGTAQPQHF. This chain uses TRBV2 with TRBJ1-5; D might be TRBD1 (5 bases). Trimming took 1 base from V and 6 from J, leaving 10 bases between them. This CDR3 is built from 14 residues. CDR1 and CDR2 from the germline V gene are SNHLY and FYNNEI.

This sequence joins TRBV27 and TRBJ1-6; D is undetermined. CDR3 size: 15 residues. The germline V gene encodes CDR1 MNHEY and CDR2 SMNVEV (reference sequence). Between the trimmed V and J ends, which lost 6 bases and 0 bases, there was a span of 9 bases. CDR3 DNA sequence: TGTGCCAGCAGGGAGGAGAGCTCCTATAATTCACCCCTCCACTTT. This translates into CASREESSYNSPLHF.

In this sample, this clone turned up once. The rearrangement uses TRBV5-1 and TRBJ2-3, with D possibly TRBD2 on 7 matching bases. CDR1 and CDR2 from the germline V gene are SGHRS and YFSETQ. The CDR3 is made up of 16 amino acids. V was trimmed by 1 base and J by 4 bases, leaving 16 bases between them. The CDR3 bases are TGCGCCAGCAGCTTGATAGGGGGAGGGCCCCCAGATACGCAGTATTTT. Translating it yields CASSLIGGGPPDTQYF.

Regarding this clone: This CDR3 is also generated by other DNA sequences in the sample. J is TRBJ2-3 and V is TRBV2, with D tentatively TRBD1 or TRBD2 (6 bases each). V lost 3 bases and J 5 bases, leaving 9 bases between the germline ends. The CDR3 is made up of 13 amino acids. Germline CDR1 SNHLY, CDR2 FYNNEI. The chain's CDR3 is CASSERGVDTQYF. Here the CDR3 DNA reads TGTGCCAGCAGTGAGAGGGGGGTAGATACGCAGTATTTT.

A single count supports this clone. This chain connects TRBV6-1 to TRBJ2-7; 9 bases match TRBD2. Unmatched junction bases numbered 12, after V lost 2 bases and J lost 4 bases. The CDR3 sequence is 17 residues long. The germline gives CDR1 MNHNS, CDR2 SASEGT. This CDR3 reads CASSEPVAGEHSYEQYF. CDR3 sequence (DNA): TGTGCCAGCAGTGAACCCGTAGCGGGAGAACATAGTTACGAGCAGTACTTC.

This chain connects TRBV27 to TRBJ1-5, with D unresolved. The CDR3 has 11 amino acids. CDR1 is MNHEY, CDR2 SMNVEV, per germline (reference sequence). V was cut by 11 bases and J by 7 bases, with 12 bases left in between. The CDR3 protein is CAVGIRQPQHF. The CDR3 coding sequence is TGTGCCGTAGGTATCAGGCAGCCCCAGCATTTT.

This sequence joins TRBV27 and TRBJ2-3, with D possibly TRBD1 on 5 matching bases. The CDR3 length is 13 residues. CDR1 MNHEY and CDR2 SMNVEV come from the germline V gene (reference sequence). Trimming removed 10 bases at V and 3 bases at J, with 14 bases between. The CDR3 protein is CATFKTATDTQYF. The CDR3 DNA reads as TGTGCCACCTTTAAGACAGCTACAGATACGCAGTATTTT.

A note on this clone: A read error may be the cause here, since a much bigger clone is one base away. The chain links TRBV7-2 to TRBJ2-7; 7 bases line up with TRBD1. J was trimmed by 1 base and V by 4 bases; bases with no gene match: 1. Germline loops: CDR1 SGHTA, CDR2 FQGNSA. The CDR3 is 13 amino acids. The CDR3 loop reads CASSWTGSYEQYF. DNA for the CDR3: TGTGCCAGCAGCTGGACAGGTTCCTACGAGCAGTACTTC.